These T cell receptor beta chains were read from a single sample in a study of neurological immune-mediated disorders. One entry per CDR3 protein results from TCRdb running MiXCR on the 5' RACE reads. The data contain 65,000 to 75,000 distinct CDR3 sequences, over 4% of them singletons. The sample taken for sequencing was PBMCs. These TCRs come from a human donor with multiple sclerosis. The donor label of this sample is uncertain. The CDR3 runs from the conserved cysteine through the conserved F or W. Each record gives: CDR3 protein, CDR3 DNA, clone size, J gene, D gene, V gene. D genes are given only for firm matches. Size is stated for part of the rows, as once, few or many counts, or as a class when the clone is expanded.

CASSLLDTGGYTF,TGTGCCAGCAGCTTACTAGACACTGGGGGCTACACCTTC,many,TRBJ1-2,-,TRBV5-8
CASSLEGGTAFF,TGCGCCAGCAGCCTGGAGGGAGGAACGGCTTTCTTT,many,TRBJ1-1,-,TRBV5-1
CSARGEGATTGELFF,TGCAGTGCTCGGGGGGAGGGGGCGACCACCGGGGAGCTGTTTTTT,many,TRBJ2-2,-,TRBV20-1
CASSSRAENEKLFF,TGTGCCAGCAGTTCCCGGGCAGAGAATGAAAAACTGTTTTTT,many,TRBJ1-4,-,TRBV6-5
CASSPLEAGGASGYTF,TGTGCCAGCAGCCCGTTAGAAGCAGGGGGCGCATCGGGCTACACCTTC,-,TRBJ1-2,TRBD1,TRBV3-1
CSARDPGAGSNQPQHF,TGCAGTGCTAGAGATCCGGGAGCTGGAAGCAATCAGCCCCAGCATTTT,many,TRBJ1-5,-,TRBV20-1
CASSVGSLFLSGELFF,TGCGCCAGCAGCGTAGGATCTCTGTTCTTGTCCGGGGAGCTGTTTTTT,many,TRBJ2-2,-,TRBV5-1
CSEGRPHNEQFF,TGCAGTGAGGGGCGCCCCCACAATGAGCAGTTCTTC,many,TRBJ2-1,-,TRBV20-1
CASSLNRGDEQFF,TGTGCCAGCAGCTTAAACAGGGGAGATGAGCAGTTCTTC,many,TRBJ2-1,TRBD1,TRBV7-6
CASSLNGGLAKNIQYF,TGCGCCAGCAGCTTGAACGGGGGGCTAGCCAAAAACATTCAGTACTTC,many,TRBJ2-4,-,TRBV5-1